This T cell receptor (beta chain) was retrieved from a study of T-cell reconstitution after alpha-beta-depleted transplantation in children. Preparation of the TCRbeta library involved a method that used unique molecular identifiers. TCRdb redid the calling of the PCR reads with MiXCR, one entry per CDR3 protein. In the table there are 250,000 or so distinct CDR3 sequences, 8.2% of which are singletons. This clonotype showed up many times. The CDR3 length is 18 residues. Germline V gene lookup returns CDR1 KGHDR and CDR2 SFDVKD. The J segment lost 7 bases and the V segment lost 4 bases, leaving 17 bases of the junction unmatched.

This chain links TRBV24-1 with TRBJ2-1; 8 nucleotides line up with TRBD2. This receptor was taken from a male patient between 10 and 17 years old who had a stem cell transplant for acute lymphoblastic leukemia, so the T cells may come from the graft donor. The sample here was PBMCs, mostly from graft donor cells, taken 180 days after TCRalphabeta/CD19-depleted stem cell transplant. The CDR3 DNA reads as TGTGCCACCAGTGAATCCTCCCTATCAAGCGGGAGAGGAAATGAGCAGTTCTTC. This gives the protein CATSESSLSSGRGNEQFF.